One and the same sample provided the 18 T cell receptor beta chains below, sequenced in a study of human T cells and chemical hapten exposure. TCRdb fed the RACE reads into MiXCR, producing one record per CDR3 protein. The sample includes around 82,000 distinct CDR3 sequences, about 6.6% seen only once; the top ten take 1.3%. Sample time point: patch test 2, 6 weeks after DPC sensitization. Treatment noted: therapeutic diphenylcyclopropenone sensitization with weekly scalp DPC. Sequencing used whole blood, obtained in connection with sensitization to the hapten diphenylcyclopropenone (DPC). The receptors stem from a woman under 40 with alopecia areata. Some clones in this sample may be carry-over from other donors' samples.

This clonotype appeared a few times. This chain uses TRBV7-9 with TRBJ2-3; no reliable D call. CDR1 SEHNR and CDR2 FQNEAQ come from the germline V gene (reference sequence). The V end lost 1 base, the J end lost 6 bases, and 11 bases lay between the germline ends. There are 14 residues in the CDR3. For the CDR3, the DNA is TGTGCCAGCAGCTTAGTTCCTACCGCGGATACGCAGTATTTT. Translation gives CASSLVPTADTQYF.

This clonotype was counted at least ten times. The chain links TRBV20-1 to TRBJ2-5; perhaps TRBD2 as D (5 bases). V was cut by 1 base and J by 3 bases, with 6 bases left in between. The CDR3 is made up of 12 amino acids. Germline lookup yields CDR1 DFQATT and CDR2 SNEGSKA (reference sequence). Written as DNA, the CDR3 is TGCAGTGCTAGAGCAGCGGAAGAGACCCAGTACTTC. Encoded protein: CSARAAEETQYF.

The sample holds many counts of this clonotype. The chain is built from TRBV5-1 and TRBJ2-1; 12 bases are shared with TRBD2. Germline V lookup: CDR1 SGHRS, CDR2 YFSETQ. V shed 4 bases, J shed 5 bases, and the junction held 4 bases outside the gene matches. This CDR3 spans 15 amino acids. CDR3 DNA sequence: TGCGCCAGCAGCCCGGGGACTAGCGGGCACAATGAGCAGTTCTTC. Its translation: CASSPGTSGHNEQFF.

This clonotype has at least ten counts. The chain carries TRBV30 and TRBJ2-5, with D perhaps TRBD2 (6 bases). Per germline, CDR1 GTSNPN and CDR2 SVGIG (reference sequence). The ends were cut back, 0 bases at V and 3 bases at J, with 11 bases in the middle. The CDR3 length is 14 residues. The CDR3 DNA sequence: TGTGCCTGGAGTGTGGGACCGGGGGAAGAGACCCAGTACTTC. Its protein product is CAWSVGPGEETQYF.

In its sample, this clonotype was seen many times. J is TRBJ1-6 and V is TRBV7-9; maybe TRBD1 (5 bases). Trimming shortened V by 2 bases and J by 7 bases, and 9 bases separated the two germline ends. The CDR3 runs to 14 residues. Germline assignment: CDR1 SEHNR and CDR2 FQNEAQ (reference sequence). Here the CDR3 reads CASSLKAGNSPLHF. DNA of the CDR3: TGTGCCAGCAGCTTAAAGGCAGGGAATTCACCCCTCCACTTT.

The J gene is TRBJ1-6, the V gene TRBV10-3; 10 bases are a match to TRBD1. This CDR3 is 15 amino acids long. Germline assignment: CDR1 ENHRY and CDR2 SYGVKD. Trimming at V came to 0 bases and at J to 7 bases, leaving 0 bases not matched to a gene. The CDR3 sequence is CAISESGQGNSPLHF. CDR3 sequence (DNA): TGTGCCATCAGTGAGTCGGGACAGGGGAATTCACCCCTCCACTTT.

V usage is TRBV12-3 or TRBV12-4 and J usage is TRBJ1-1; no clear D. The CDR3 runs 14 residues. The V and J ends lost 4 bases and 2 bases respectively, with 11 bases between them. The CDR3 DNA is TGTGCCAGCAGTTATCGGCGGGATAACACTGAAGCTTTCTTT. Its translation: CASSYRRDNTEAFF.

This clonotype was seen at least ten times. The chain recombines TRBV3-1 with TRBJ2-7, with D uncertain. CDR1 is LGHDT, CDR2 YNNKEL, per germline (reference sequence). The CDR3 is 12 amino acids. V gave up 0 bases and J gave up 5 bases, with 5 bases separating them. CDR3 protein: CASSQDAHEQYF. CDR3 in DNA: TGTGCCAGCAGCCAAGATGCCCACGAGCAGTACTTC.

There are many counts of this clonotype. The chain links TRBV5-1 to TRBJ1-2; 8 bases match TRBD1. There are 16 residues in the CDR3. Trimming at V came to 1 base and at J to 3 bases, leaving 8 bases not matched to a gene. Germline CDR1 is SGHRS and CDR2 is YFSETQ. This chain's CDR3 is CASSLLDRGVHYGYTF. DNA for the CDR3: TGCGCCAGCAGCTTGTTAGACAGGGGAGTACACTATGGCTACACCTTC.

Many counts were recorded for this clonotype. The chain recombines TRBV20-1 with TRBJ1-2; D is uncertain. Trimming took 7 bases from V and 8 from J, leaving 14 bases between them. CDR1 is DFQATT and CDR2 is SNEGSKA in the germline V gene (reference sequence). The CDR3 is made up of 11 amino acids. CDR3 protein: CSVSRAQGYTF. In DNA, the CDR3 is TGCAGTGTCTCGCGGGCGCAAGGCTACACCTTC.

This clonotype has only a few counts. The gene calls are TRBV7-8 and TRBJ2-7; 7 nucleotides match TRBD2. The CDR3 length is 14 residues. The V segment lost 5 bases and the J segment 3 bases; nucleotides outside the gene matches: 7. Germline V gene data show CDR1 as SGHVS and CDR2 as FQNEAQ. CDR3 in DNA: TGTGCCAGCAGCGGGAGCGGGGAAAACTACGAGCAGTACTTC. Protein product: CASSGSGENYEQYF.

This clonotype was seen a handful of times. This chain uses TRBV7-9 with TRBJ2-3; 8 bases fit TRBD2. CDR1 and CDR2 (germline): SEHNR, FQNEAQ (reference sequence). This CDR3 spans 16 amino acids. V was pared by 0 bases and J by 1 base, with 3 bases of the junction left unmatched. The CDR3 sequence: CASSLALAGRTDTQYF. CDR3 DNA sequence: TGTGCCAGCAGCTTAGCTTTAGCGGGACGCACAGATACGCAGTATTTT. Using reference TRBV7-9 and TRBJ2-3 for the parts outside the CDR3, the full variable domain is DTGVSQNPRHKITKRGQNVTFRCDPISEHNRLYWYRQTLGQGPEFLTYFQNEAQLEKSRLLSDRFSAERPKGSFSTLEIQRTEQGDSAMYLCASSLALAGRTDTQYFGPGTRLTVL.

This clonotype turned up a few times. The V gene is TRBV2, the J gene TRBJ2-4; D perhaps matches TRBD1 (6 bases). The CDR3 totals 12 residues. The V end lost 8 bases, the J end lost 5 bases, and 10 bases lay between the germline ends. Germline V gene data show CDR1 as SNHLY and CDR2 as FYNNEI. The CDR3 here is CASRPGENIQYF. CDR3 sequence (DNA): TGTGCCAGCCGTCCAGGGGAAAACATTCAGTACTTC.

This clonotype was observed many times. This sequence joins TRBV20-1 and TRBJ2-1; D may be TRBD2 (5 bases). The CDR3 sequence is 13 residues long. Germline CDR1 is DFQATT and CDR2 is SNEGSKA (reference sequence). V shed 1 base and J shed 8 bases, with 12 bases lying between them. CDR3 protein: CSARVREWYEQFF. The CDR3, as DNA: TGCAGTGCTAGAGTGAGGGAATGGTATGAGCAGTTCTTC.

A few counts support this clonotype. The V gene is TRBV7-2, the J gene TRBJ2-2, with D uncertain. The CDR3 runs to 13 residues. Trimming took off 7 bases at V and 3 bases at J, with 9 bases between the two ends. Germline loops: CDR1 SGHTA, CDR2 FQGNSA. Written as DNA, the CDR3 is TGTGCCAGCATCTCTAGTGACACCGGGGAGCTGTTTTTT. It yields the protein CASISSDTGELFF.

At least ten counts were recorded for this clonotype. The chain recombines TRBV29-1 with TRBJ1-1; D not certain. Trimming stripped 4 bases from V and 1 base from J, with 13 bases between. The CDR3 has 14 amino acids. From germline, CDR1 is SQVTM and CDR2 ANQGSEA. The DNA for the CDR3 is TGCAGCGTTGTTCCCCTGAGGGAGAACACTGAAGCTTTCTTT. Its protein is CSVVPLRENTEAFF.

In its sample, this clonotype was seen a few times. CDR3: CASSLEGGNNSPLHF. CDR3 bases: TGTGCCAGCAGCTTAGAGGGGGGGAATAATTCACCCCTCCACTTT. The chain employs TRBV11-2 and TRBJ1-6; maybe TRBD1 (5 bases). The CDR3 has 15 amino acids. Trimming took 0 bases from V and 5 from J, leaving 8 bases between them. Germline lookup yields CDR1 SGHAT and CDR2 FQNNGV.

This clonotype appeared many times. This chain connects TRBV5-1 to TRBJ2-3; 7 bases map to TRBD1. The V gene end was trimmed by 4 bases and the J gene end by 1 base; junction bases not matched to a gene: 6. The V gene's germline CDR1 is SGHRS and CDR2 YFSETQ. This CDR3 is 15 amino acids long. The CDR3: CASSSQTGGTDTQYF. CDR3 sequence (DNA): TGCGCCAGCAGCAGCCAAACAGGGGGCACAGATACGCAGTATTTT.